Below are 19 T cell receptor beta chains sequenced from a single sample in a study of OX40 agonist ivuxolimab in advanced cancers. The method was immunoSEQ multiplex PCR; TCRdb's version includes in-frame clones alone and lacks a portion of them. This table holds roughly 76,000 clones, 84% found once. Sequences were derived from CD4+ or CD8+ T cells sorted from blood, sampled in a trial of the OX40 agonist ivuxolimab. The receptors stem from an adult with an advanced solid tumor such as melanoma, head and neck, liver or kidney cancer.

The CDR3 nucleotides read TGCGCCAGCAGCTTGGGTGGCTGGATAGAGGGGAGGGTAGAGACCCAGTACTTC. Translated, it gives CASSLGGWIEGRVETQYF. The chain has TRBV5-1 and TRBJ2-5, with 7 bases identical to TRBD2. The ends lost 0 bases at V and 4 bases at J; junction bases unmatched: 15. CDR3 length equals 18 residues. Germline V CDR1 and CDR2: SGHRS, YFSETQ.

CDR3 loop: CASSLASDREETQYF. CDR3 DNA sequence: TGTGCCAGCAGTTTAGCCTCCGACAGGGAAGAGACCCAGTACTTC. The chain combines TRBV28 with TRBJ2-5; the match to TRBD1 covers 7 bases. This CDR3 comprises 15 residues. The germline V gene has CDR1 MDHEN and CDR2 SYDVKM. V dropped 2 bases and J dropped 3; count of bases not matched to a gene: 6.

V gene TRBV7-2 combines with J gene TRBJ2-1; the match to TRBD1 covers 9 bases. The V gene end was trimmed by 3 bases and the J gene end by 8 bases; junction bases not matched to a gene: 5. Germline assignment: CDR1 SGHTA and CDR2 FQGNSA. The CDR3 runs 14 residues. In nucleotides, the CDR3 is TGTGCCAGCAGCTTTCAGACAGGGGGATATGAGCAGTTCTTC. Translating it yields CASSFQTGGYEQFF.

The J gene is TRBJ1-1, the V gene TRBV19; D perhaps matches TRBD1 (6 bases). Germline V lookup: CDR1 LNHDA, CDR2 SQIVND (reference sequence). V was trimmed by 1 base and J by 4 bases, leaving 10 bases between them. The CDR3 sequence is 14 residues long. CDR3 region: CASSIAGAVTEAFF. DNA for the CDR3: TGTGCCAGTAGTATAGCGGGGGCAGTCACTGAAGCTTTCTTT.

The gene calls are TRBV15 and TRBJ2-1; D gene unclear. The CDR3 length is 15 residues. Trimming took 0 bases from V and 3 from J, leaving 9 bases between them. Germline V lookup: CDR1 LNHNV, CDR2 YYDKDF (reference sequence). CDR3 sequence reads: CATSRDLGSYNEQFF. In nucleotides, the CDR3 is TGTGCCACCAGCAGAGATCTAGGCAGCTACAATGAGCAGTTCTTC. Full variable domain (remainder filled in from reference TRBV15 and TRBJ2-1): DAMVIQNPRYQVTQFGKPVTLSCSQTLNHNVMYWYQQKSSQAPKLLFHYYDKDFNNEADTPDNFQSRRPNTSFCFLDIRSPGLGDTAMYLCATSRDLGSYNEQFFGPGTRLTVL.

The chain has TRBV9 and TRBJ2-3, with D maybe TRBD2 (5 bases). V lost 0 bases and J 7 bases, leaving 18 bases between the germline ends. CDR3 length: 16 residues. The germline gives CDR1 SGDLS, CDR2 YYNGEE. CDR3 residues: CASSVVAQQIGNTQYF. In DNA form, the CDR3 reads TGTGCCAGCAGCGTAGTGGCCCAACAGATCGGGAATACGCAGTATTTT.

This clone occurred once. V is TRBV7-9 and J is TRBJ2-3, with a possible D match to TRBD2 (5 bases). CDR1 and CDR2 from the germline V gene are SEHNR and FQNEAQ (reference sequence). The CDR3 is 16 amino acids. Trimming stripped 4 bases from V and 1 base from J, with 15 bases between. The CDR3 region is CASSSLPGKGTDTQYF. CDR3 coding DNA: TGTGCCAGCAGCTCCCTACCGGGAAAAGGCACAGATACGCAGTATTTT.

The chain has TRBV11-2 and TRBJ2-1; D may correspond to TRBD1 or TRBD2 (6 bases each). Germline lookup yields CDR1 SGHAT and CDR2 FQNNGV. Trimming cost V 3 bases and J 5 bases, with 14 bases left between them. CDR3 length: 15 residues. The CDR3 nucleotides are TGTGCCAGCAGCTTGGGGGGCCCAGGGAACAATGAGCAGTTCTTC. This translates into CASSLGGPGNNEQFF.

The V and J genes are TRBV7-9 and TRBJ1-1; D perhaps matches TRBD1 (6 bases). In germline, CDR1 is SEHNR, CDR2 FQNEAQ (reference sequence). The CDR3 contains 16 residues. Trimming took 3 bases from V and 3 from J, leaving 17 bases between them. The CDR3 DNA is TGTGCCAGCAGCTTTAGCCCCAGGGGAGGGTACACTGAAGCTTTCTTT. Translating it yields CASSFSPRGGYTEAFF.

The gene calls are TRBV19 and TRBJ2-7; 8 nucleotides match TRBD1. The CDR3 totals 14 residues. Germline V CDR1 and CDR2: LNHDA, SQIVND (reference sequence). The V segment lost 5 bases and the J segment 2 bases; nucleotides outside the gene matches: 5. The DNA of the CDR3 is TGTGCCAGTAGTCCCAGGGGGCAAGCCTACGAGCAGTACTTC. Its translation: CASSPRGQAYEQYF.

The chain couples TRBV2 to TRBJ2-5; no definite D call. Between the trimmed V and J ends, which lost 5 bases and 2 bases, there was a span of 3 bases. The germline V gene has CDR1 SNHLY and CDR2 FYNNEI. This CDR3 is built from 11 residues. The CDR3 DNA follows: TGTGCCAGCAGTCGACAAGAGACCCAGTACTTC. Encoded protein: CASSRQETQYF.

In this sample, this clone turned up once. The chain has TRBV5-1 and TRBJ2-5; tentatively, D is TRBD1 (5 bases). Trimming stripped 0 bases from V and 4 bases from J, with 16 bases between. This CDR3 contains 16 residues. Germline CDR1 SGHRS, CDR2 YFSETQ. CDR3 residues: CASSLALVGGAETQYF. CDR3 coding DNA: TGCGCCAGCAGCTTGGCGTTGGTAGGTGGGGCAGAGACCCAGTACTTC.

The chain links TRBV4-1 to TRBJ1-4, with TRBD1 matching 8 bases. The CDR3 runs to 15 residues. The V and J ends lost 2 bases and 8 bases, in that order; junction bases with no gene match: 7. Germline-derived CDR1 and CDR2 are MGHRA and YSYEKL. The CDR3 DNA reads as TGCGCCAGCAGCCAACGGACAGGGTGGTCGGAAAAACTGTTTTTT. Protein: CASSQRTGWSEKLFF.

V and J are TRBV7-2 and TRBJ2-5; D ambiguous. With 3 bases removed from V and 4 bases from J, the gap between germline ends came to 15 bases. In germline, CDR1 is SGHTA, CDR2 FQGNSA. The CDR3 length is 15 residues. This CDR3 reads CASSFESASGETQYF. CDR3 DNA: TGTGCCAGCAGCTTCGAATCCGCAAGTGGAGAGACCCAGTACTTC.

V gene TRBV9 combines with J gene TRBJ2-1; TRBD2 matches at 8 bases. Germline CDR1 is SGDLS and CDR2 is YYNGEE. With V trimmed by 0 bases and J by 7 bases, 9 bases remained unmatched. The CDR3 is 16 residues long. CDR3 sequence (DNA): TGTGCCAGCAGCGTAGGGCCAGCGGGAGTATGGAATGAGCAGTTCTTC. Amino acids: CASSVGPAGVWNEQFF.

The chain uses TRBV28 and TRBJ1-1; 7 bases line up with TRBD1. Looked up from germline, CDR1 is MDHEN and CDR2 is SYDVKM. This CDR3 contains 13 residues. Losses at the gene ends were 3 bases for V and 4 bases for J; bases not matched to a gene: 2. CDR3 in amino acids: CASSFPGGTEAFF. Here the CDR3 DNA reads TGTGCCAGCAGTTTTCCAGGGGGCACTGAAGCTTTCTTT.

This chain connects TRBV30 to TRBJ1-1, with a possible D match to TRBD1 (6 bases). The CDR3 covers 14 residues. Per the germline V gene, CDR1 is GTSNPN and CDR2 is SVGIG (reference sequence). The germline V and J ends were trimmed by 2 bases and 1 base, with 11 bases remaining between them. CDR3 in amino acids: CAWSSGQQNTEAFF. For the CDR3, the DNA is TGTGCCTGGAGTTCAGGACAGCAGAACACTGAAGCTTTCTTT.

V and J are TRBV10-3 and TRBJ2-7; 8 nucleotides align to TRBD2. Germline CDR1 and CDR2: ENHRY and SYGVKD. J lost 2 bases, V lost 7 bases, and 13 bases had no gene match. CDR3 length: 16 amino acids. DNA for the CDR3: TGTGCCATCATTACTGCCGGGACTAGACGTCCCTACGAGCAGTACTTC. Protein: CAIITAGTRRPYEQYF.

V usage is TRBV5-6 and J usage is TRBJ2-2; weak D call: TRBD2 (5 bases). The germline CDR1 and CDR2 sequences are SGHDT and YYEEEE. The CDR3 totals 15 residues. V was trimmed by 3 bases and J by 6 bases, leaving 15 bases between them. Here the CDR3 reads CASSSFTSRPGELFF. The CDR3 region has the DNA TGTGCCAGCAGCTCCTTTACTAGTCGTCCCGGGGAGCTGTTTTTT.